These T cell receptor beta chains were read from a single sample in a study of metastatic and nonmetastatic thyroid tumors. TCRdb used MiXCR to call clones anew from the PCR reads. The repertoire holds roughly 33,000 clones, with roughly a sixth as singletons. The sequenced sample consisted of blood. All receptors come from a male donor with papillary thyroid cancer or a benign thyroid nodule (not recorded which). Some clones in this sample may be carry-over from other donors' samples. Each CDR3 is given with its conserved first and last residue. The order of the fields is CDR3 length, D gene, J gene, V gene, clone size, CDR3 DNA, CDR3 protein. D genes are given only for firm matches. Only some rows state a clone size, as once, few, many or a class for expanded clones.

CDR3 length: 15
D gene: .
J gene: TRBJ2-1
V gene: TRBV7-9
clone size: many
CDR3 DNA: TGTGCCAGCAGCTTAGGGGGAACGGGGTTTAAAGAGCAGTTCTTC
CDR3 protein: CASSLGGTGFKEQFF

CDR3 length: 16
D gene: TRBD1
J gene: TRBJ2-7
V gene: TRBV4-3
clone size: many
CDR3 DNA: TGCGCCAGCAGCCAAGTTGTGGGACAGAGTTTCTACGAGCAGTACTTC
CDR3 protein: CASSQVVGQSFYEQYF

CDR3 length: 15
D gene: .
J gene: TRBJ1-5
V gene: TRBV2
clone size: few
CDR3 DNA: TGTGCCAGCAGTATAAACCGGGCCGAAAATCAGCCCCAGCATTTT
CDR3 protein: CASSINRAENQPQHF

CDR3 length: 14
D gene: TRBD2
J gene: TRBJ2-1
V gene: TRBV12-3/TRBV12-4
clone size: few
CDR3 DNA: TGTGCCAGCAGTTTAACTAGCGCCTACAATGAGCAGTTCTTC
CDR3 protein: CASSLTSAYNEQFF

CDR3 length: 14
D gene: TRBD2
J gene: TRBJ2-5
V gene: TRBV20-1
clone size: many
CDR3 DNA: TGCAGTGCTAGAGTAGCGGGGGGTGGGGAGACCCAGTACTTC
CDR3 protein: CSARVAGGGETQYF

CDR3 length: 11
D gene: TRBD1
J gene: TRBJ2-7
V gene: TRBV4-3
clone size: many
CDR3 DNA: TGCGCCACTCGTGAGGGGGCCGAGCAGTACTTC
CDR3 protein: CATREGAEQYF

CDR3 length: 17
D gene: TRBD1
J gene: TRBJ1-1
V gene: TRBV11-1
clone size: many
CDR3 DNA: TGTGCCAGCAGCTTATTCCCGGGACAGGGGGCGGGCACTGAAGCTTTCTTT
CDR3 protein: CASSLFPGQGAGTEAFF

CDR3 length: 12
D gene: .
J gene: TRBJ1-2
V gene: TRBV5-5
clone size: many
CDR3 DNA: TGTGCCAGCAGCTTGGGCCTCTATGGCTACACCTTC
CDR3 protein: CASSLGLYGYTF

CDR3 length: 14
D gene: .
J gene: TRBJ1-1
V gene: TRBV13
clone size: many
CDR3 DNA: TGTGCCAGCAGCATCCGGGAAATGAACACTGAAGCTTTCTTT
CDR3 protein: CASSIREMNTEAFF

CDR3 length: 14
D gene: TRBD2
J gene: TRBJ2-5
V gene: TRBV20-1
clone size: .
CDR3 DNA: TGCAGTGCTTCCGAGCGGAAGGGAGGGGAGACCCAGTACTTC
CDR3 protein: CSASERKGGETQYF

CDR3 length: 13
D gene: .
J gene: TRBJ1-1
V gene: TRBV7-6
clone size: many
CDR3 DNA: TGTGCCAGCAGAAGACAGATGAACACTGAAGCTTTCTTT
CDR3 protein: CASRRQMNTEAFF

CDR3 length: 19
D gene: TRBD2
J gene: TRBJ2-7
V gene: TRBV19
clone size: once
CDR3 DNA: TGTGCCAGTAGTAACCGACAGGGTTACGTAGCGGGAGGGAGGTACGAGCAGTACTTC
CDR3 protein: CASSNRQGYVAGGRYEQYF

CDR3 length: 17
D gene: TRBD2
J gene: TRBJ2-5
V gene: TRBV5-5
clone size: once
CDR3 DNA: TGTTCCAGCAGCTTCCTGCCGGGAGGGCTACCTAAAGAGACCCAGTACTTC
CDR3 protein: CSSSFLPGGLPKETQYF

CDR3 length: 13
D gene: .
J gene: TRBJ2-2
V gene: TRBV24-1
clone size: few
CDR3 DNA: TGTGCCACCAGTCCGCAAGGCACCGGGGAGCTGTTTTTT
CDR3 protein: CATSPQGTGELFF

CDR3 length: 17
D gene: TRBD1
J gene: TRBJ1-4
V gene: TRBV28
clone size: many
CDR3 DNA: TGTGCCAGCAGTTCTCACCCAGGGGGCGCAACTAATGAAAAACTGTTTTTT
CDR3 protein: CASSSHPGGATNEKLFF

CDR3 length: 15
D gene: .
J gene: TRBJ2-1
V gene: TRBV6-2/TRBV6-3
clone size: medium-sized
CDR3 DNA: TGTGCCAGCTGGAGCCGGGACGGAAGGATCAATGAGCAGTTCTTC
CDR3 protein: CASWSRDGRINEQFF

CDR3 length: 15
D gene: .
J gene: TRBJ2-1
V gene: TRBV4-1
clone size: many
CDR3 DNA: TGCGCCAGCAGCCAGGGGTACGGGGATGACAATGAGCAGTTCTTC
CDR3 protein: CASSQGYGDDNEQFF

CDR3 length: 13
D gene: .
J gene: TRBJ1-6
V gene: TRBV10-3
clone size: .
CDR3 DNA: TGTGCCACGTACGACGAAGGGAATTCACCCCTCCACTTT
CDR3 protein: CATYDEGNSPLHF

CDR3 length: 14
D gene: TRBD1
J gene: TRBJ2-2
V gene: TRBV5-6
clone size: .
CDR3 DNA: TGTGCCAGCAGCTGGACAGGGGGCACCGGGGAGCTGTTTTTT
CDR3 protein: CASSWTGGTGELFF

CDR3 length: 15
D gene: TRBD2
J gene: TRBJ2-1
V gene: TRBV27
clone size: .
CDR3 DNA: TGTGCCAGCAGCTTCGGGACTAGACCCTACAATGAGCAGTTCTTC
CDR3 protein: CASSFGTRPYNEQFF

CDR3 length: 15
D gene: TRBD1
J gene: TRBJ2-1
V gene: TRBV19
clone size: many
CDR3 DNA: TGTGCCAGTAATCAACAGGGGGTGGCCTACAATGAGCAGTTCTTC
CDR3 protein: CASNQQGVAYNEQFF

CDR3 length: 16
D gene: .
J gene: TRBJ1-5
V gene: TRBV6-5
clone size: medium-sized
CDR3 DNA: TGTGCCAGCAGTTACGGCGGGATCTTTAGCAATCAGCCCCAGCATTTT
CDR3 protein: CASSYGGIFSNQPQHF

CDR3 length: 19
D gene: TRBD2
J gene: TRBJ2-5
V gene: TRBV6-5
clone size: few
CDR3 DNA: TGTGCCAGCAGTTACTCTCGAGCGGGAGCCGAAAAATCACAAGAGACCCAGTACTTC
CDR3 protein: CASSYSRAGAEKSQETQYF

CDR3 length: 15
D gene: TRBD1
J gene: TRBJ2-7
V gene: TRBV28
clone size: medium-sized
CDR3 DNA: TGTGCCAGCACCACGACAGGGCTCCCTGGCTACGAGCAGTACTTC
CDR3 protein: CASTTTGLPGYEQYF

CDR3 length: 13
D gene: TRBD1
J gene: TRBJ2-7
V gene: TRBV27
clone size: medium-sized
CDR3 DNA: TGTGCCAGTAGGACAGGTCTTGGGTACGAGCAGTACTTC
CDR3 protein: CASRTGLGYEQYF

CDR3 length: 17
D gene: TRBD1
J gene: TRBJ1-2
V gene: TRBV18
clone size: many
CDR3 DNA: TGTGCCAGCTCACAGGGACAGGGTCGTCTAATCTGGTATGGCTACACCTTC
CDR3 protein: CASSQGQGRLIWYGYTF

CDR3 length: 12
D gene: .
J gene: TRBJ1-2
V gene: TRBV28
clone size: medium-sized
CDR3 DNA: TGTGCCAGCAGTTTCCCCGACTATGGCTACACCTTC
CDR3 protein: CASSFPDYGYTF

CDR3 length: 17
D gene: TRBD1
J gene: TRBJ2-6
V gene: TRBV6-2/TRBV6-3
clone size: .
CDR3 DNA: TGTGCCAGCAGTTACGGGACAGGGGGCGCTGGGGCCAACGTCCTGACTTTC
CDR3 protein: CASSYGTGGAGANVLTF

CDR3 length: 16
D gene: .
J gene: TRBJ2-7
V gene: TRBV20-1
clone size: many
CDR3 DNA: TGCAGTGCTAGAAAGGGGTCGGGGAGCCAGGGCTACGAGCAGTACTTC
CDR3 protein: CSARKGSGSQGYEQYF

CDR3 length: 15
D gene: TRBD2
J gene: TRBJ2-1
V gene: TRBV6-4
clone size: medium-sized
CDR3 DNA: TGTGCCAGCAGGGCTAGCGGGAGTTCTCCCAATGAGCAGTTCTTC
CDR3 protein: CASRASGSSPNEQFF

CDR3 length: 13
D gene: .
J gene: TRBJ2-3
V gene: TRBV6-1
clone size: medium-sized
CDR3 DNA: TGTGCCAGCGGAGCTCCTAGGACAGATACGCAGTATTTT
CDR3 protein: CASGAPRTDTQYF

CDR3 length: 16
D gene: .
J gene: TRBJ2-7
V gene: TRBV5-1
clone size: .
CDR3 DNA: TGCGCCAGCAGCTTGGAGCAAGGGGTCCGGAGCGACGAGCAGTACTTC
CDR3 protein: CASSLEQGVRSDEQYF

CDR3 length: 16
D gene: TRBD1
J gene: TRBJ1-5
V gene: TRBV18
clone size: many
CDR3 DNA: TGTGCCAGCTCACCAGCGAAGGACAGGGGGAATCAGCCCCAGCATTTT
CDR3 protein: CASSPAKDRGNQPQHF

CDR3 length: 14
D gene: .
J gene: TRBJ1-1
V gene: TRBV5-5
clone size: .
CDR3 DNA: TGTGCCAGCAGCTTGCAGAGGATGAACACTGAAGCTTTCTTT
CDR3 protein: CASSLQRMNTEAFF

CDR3 length: 13
D gene: TRBD2
J gene: TRBJ2-7
V gene: TRBV30
clone size: many
CDR3 DNA: TGTGCCTGGAGTACTAGCGGGGGCTACGAGCAGTACTTC
CDR3 protein: CAWSTSGGYEQYF

CDR3 length: 16
D gene: TRBD2
J gene: TRBJ2-1
V gene: TRBV12-3/TRBV12-4
clone size: .
CDR3 DNA: TGTGCCAGCATTTCGGCGGGGGTACGCTCCTACAATGAGCAGTTCTTC
CDR3 protein: CASISAGVRSYNEQFF

CDR3 length: 14
D gene: .
J gene: TRBJ2-7
V gene: TRBV7-2
clone size: .
CDR3 DNA: TGTGCCAGCAGTCTCCGGTGCACCGCCTACGAGCAGTACTTC
CDR3 protein: CASSLRCTAYEQYF

CDR3 length: 16
D gene: .
J gene: TRBJ2-2
V gene: TRBV12-3/TRBV12-4
clone size: .
CDR3 DNA: TGTGCCTGCAGATCGGGGCTCGGGGTTTACACCTCGGAGCTGTTTTTT
CDR3 protein: CACRSGLGVYTSELFF

CDR3 length: 11
D gene: .
J gene: TRBJ2-1
V gene: TRBV28
clone size: .
CDR3 DNA: TGTTCCAGCAGTTTTCTATCTAGTCGGTTCTTC
CDR3 protein: CSSSFLSSRFF

CDR3 length: 17
D gene: TRBD2
J gene: TRBJ2-7
V gene: TRBV28
clone size: few
CDR3 DNA: TGTGCCAGCAGTACCTGGACTAGCGGGAGGGCCTCATACGAGCAGTACTTC
CDR3 protein: CASSTWTSGRASYEQYF

CDR3 length: 14
D gene: .
J gene: TRBJ2-7
V gene: TRBV6-1
clone size: many
CDR3 DNA: TGTGCCAGCAGTCCAGCAGGGGCAACCTACGAGCAGTACTTC
CDR3 protein: CASSPAGATYEQYF

CDR3 length: 13
D gene: TRBD1
J gene: TRBJ1-1
V gene: TRBV28
clone size: few
CDR3 DNA: TGTGCCAGCATCCAGGGGGGGACACGTGAAGCTTTCTTT
CDR3 protein: CASIQGGTREAFF

CDR3 length: 17
D gene: TRBD2
J gene: TRBJ2-2
V gene: TRBV28
clone size: few
CDR3 DNA: TGTGCCAGCAGTGGGCCAGCGGGAGGGCGAAACACCGGGGAGCTGTTTTTT
CDR3 protein: CASSGPAGGRNTGELFF

CDR3 length: 13
D gene: TRBD1
J gene: TRBJ1-1
V gene: TRBV11-1
clone size: many
CDR3 DNA: TGTGCCAGCTCGACAGGGAAGGGTACTGAAGCTTTCTTT
CDR3 protein: CASSTGKGTEAFF

CDR3 length: 16
D gene: TRBD2
J gene: TRBJ2-5
V gene: TRBV6-1
clone size: few
CDR3 DNA: TGTGCCAGCAGTGGACTAGCGGGAGGGATTGGAGAGACCCAGTACTTC
CDR3 protein: CASSGLAGGIGETQYF

CDR3 length: 13
D gene: .
J gene: TRBJ2-1
V gene: TRBV7-3
clone size: .
CDR3 DNA: TGTGCCAGCAGCTCCGGACGAAGCAATGAGCAGTTCTTC
CDR3 protein: CASSSGRSNEQFF

CDR3 length: 16
D gene: .
J gene: TRBJ1-6
V gene: TRBV6-1
clone size: medium-sized
CDR3 DNA: TGTGCCAGCAGCCCCCTTACCCCTAGAGTTAATTCACCCCTCCACTTT
CDR3 protein: CASSPLTPRVNSPLHF

CDR3 length: 17
D gene: TRBD1
J gene: TRBJ2-2
V gene: TRBV12-5
clone size: .
CDR3 DNA: TGTGCAAGTGGTTTGGTACTCGGACAGGAAGATACCGGGGAGCTGTTTTTT
CDR3 protein: CASGLVLGQEDTGELFF

CDR3 length: 15
D gene: .
J gene: TRBJ1-2
V gene: TRBV9
clone size: once
CDR3 DNA: TGTGCCAGCAGCCCTCTGTTGCAGGGCGACTATGGCTACACCTTC
CDR3 protein: CASSPLLQGDYGYTF

CDR3 length: 18
D gene: TRBD1
J gene: TRBJ2-3
V gene: TRBV9
clone size: .
CDR3 DNA: TGTGCCATCATCGCCGACCCTGATCGGACAGGGGCGGCAGATACGCAGTATTTT
CDR3 protein: CAIIADPDRTGAADTQYF

CDR3 length: 15
D gene: .
J gene: TRBJ2-5
V gene: TRBV19
clone size: many
CDR3 DNA: TGTGCCAGTAGTATAGATGGGTCTGGCGAAGAGACCCAGTACTTC
CDR3 protein: CASSIDGSGEETQYF

CDR3 length: 16
D gene: .
J gene: TRBJ1-4
V gene: TRBV27
clone size: many
CDR3 DNA: TGTGCCAGCAGTTTATTGGCCTCAAAGAGGGACGAAAAACTGTTTTTT
CDR3 protein: CASSLLASKRDEKLFF

CDR3 length: 14
D gene: TRBD1
J gene: TRBJ1-1
V gene: TRBV27
clone size: .
CDR3 DNA: TGTTCCAGCATTTTATCTACAGGGGGTACTGAAGCTTTCTTT
CDR3 protein: CSSILSTGGTEAFF

CDR3 length: 15
D gene: TRBD2
J gene: TRBJ2-5
V gene: TRBV6-1
clone size: few
CDR3 DNA: TGTGCCAGCAGTGAAATGAGGGAGGGCGGAGAGACCCAGTACTTC
CDR3 protein: CASSEMREGGETQYF

CDR3 length: 13
D gene: .
J gene: TRBJ2-2
V gene: TRBV7-9
clone size: many
CDR3 DNA: TGTGCCAGCAGCTTAGAAAACACCGGGGAGCTGTTTTTT
CDR3 protein: CASSLENTGELFF

CDR3 length: 16
D gene: TRBD1
J gene: TRBJ1-5
V gene: TRBV12-3/TRBV12-4
clone size: many
CDR3 DNA: TGTGCCAGCAGTTCGAACCGGGACAGAGGCAATCAGCCCCAGCATTTT
CDR3 protein: CASSSNRDRGNQPQHF

CDR3 length: 15
D gene: .
J gene: TRBJ2-2
V gene: TRBV6-1
clone size: .
CDR3 DNA: TGTGCCAGCAAATCCAGCGGTGTGGCGGGCGGGGAGCTGTTTTTT
CDR3 protein: CASKSSGVAGGELFF

CDR3 length: 14
D gene: .
J gene: TRBJ1-1
V gene: TRBV10-3
clone size: .
CDR3 DNA: TGTGCCATCAGTGAAACACCGGGCGACACTGAAGCTTTCTTT
CDR3 protein: CAISETPGDTEAFF

CDR3 length: 17
D gene: .
J gene: TRBJ2-7
V gene: TRBV28
clone size: .
CDR3 DNA: TGTGCCAGCATTTTTAAGATCGGGGCAGGGATCTCCTACGAGCAGTACTTC
CDR3 protein: CASIFKIGAGISYEQYF